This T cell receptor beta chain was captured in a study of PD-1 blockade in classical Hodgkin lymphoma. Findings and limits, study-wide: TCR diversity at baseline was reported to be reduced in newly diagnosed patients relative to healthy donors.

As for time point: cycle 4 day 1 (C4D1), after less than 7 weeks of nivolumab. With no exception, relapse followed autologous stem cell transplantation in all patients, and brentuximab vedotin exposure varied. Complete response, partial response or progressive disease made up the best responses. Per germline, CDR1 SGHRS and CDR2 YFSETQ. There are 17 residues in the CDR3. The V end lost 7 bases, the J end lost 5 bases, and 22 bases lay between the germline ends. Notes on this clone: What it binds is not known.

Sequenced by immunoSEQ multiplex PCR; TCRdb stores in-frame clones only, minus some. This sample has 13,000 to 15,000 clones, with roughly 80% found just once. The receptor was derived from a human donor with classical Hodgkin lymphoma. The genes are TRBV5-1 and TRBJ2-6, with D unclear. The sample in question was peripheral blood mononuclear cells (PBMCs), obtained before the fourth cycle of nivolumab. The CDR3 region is CASRVNGSQSRANVLTF. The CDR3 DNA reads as TGCGCCAGCCGGGTTAACGGTTCACAAAGTCGGGCCAACGTCCTGACTTTC.